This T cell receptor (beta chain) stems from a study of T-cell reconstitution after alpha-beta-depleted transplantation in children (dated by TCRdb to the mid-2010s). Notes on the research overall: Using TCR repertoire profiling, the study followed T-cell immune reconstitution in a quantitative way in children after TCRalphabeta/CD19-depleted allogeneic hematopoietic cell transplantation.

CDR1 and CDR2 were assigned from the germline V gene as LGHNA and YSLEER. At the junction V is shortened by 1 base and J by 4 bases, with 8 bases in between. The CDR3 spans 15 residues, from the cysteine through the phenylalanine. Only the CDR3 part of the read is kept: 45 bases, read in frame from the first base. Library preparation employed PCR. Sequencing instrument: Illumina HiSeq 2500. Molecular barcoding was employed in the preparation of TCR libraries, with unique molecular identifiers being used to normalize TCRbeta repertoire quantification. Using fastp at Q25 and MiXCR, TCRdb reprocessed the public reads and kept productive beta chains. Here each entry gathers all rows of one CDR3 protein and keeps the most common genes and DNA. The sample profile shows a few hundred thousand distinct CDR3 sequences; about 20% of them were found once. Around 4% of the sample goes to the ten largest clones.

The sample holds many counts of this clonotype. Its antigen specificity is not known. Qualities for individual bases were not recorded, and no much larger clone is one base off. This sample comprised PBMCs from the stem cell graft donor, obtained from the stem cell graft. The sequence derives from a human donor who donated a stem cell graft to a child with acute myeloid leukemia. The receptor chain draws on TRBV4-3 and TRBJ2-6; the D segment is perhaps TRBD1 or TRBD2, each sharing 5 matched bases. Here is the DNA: TGCGCCAGCAGCCAAGCAGGGACCGGGGCCAACGTCCTGACTTTC. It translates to CASSQAGTGANVLTF.